This TCR beta chain is from a study of blood T cells in healthy people across ages. On the study more broadly: Template-switching capture recovered about one barcoded beta molecule per two T cells.

This clonotype has just one count. Its antigen is not identified. Together with a sample-barcoded 5' primer, a J-beta primer mix was included in a second PCR lasting roughly 6 to 12 cycles. Unique molecular identifiers of 12 random nucleotides labeled each cDNA. TCRdb itself ran the 5' RACE reads through MiXCR, one entry per CDR3 protein. The sample carries around 1,100,000 distinct CDR3 sequences, approximately 38% recorded once. V lost 0 bases to trimming and J lost 10 bases; unmatched junction nucleotides: 5. The CDR3 loop spans 14 amino acids. Germline loops: CDR1 MNHEY, CDR2 SVGAGI. Study conclusions and caveats: With unsorted PBMCs, a conclusive comparison of naive versus antigen-experienced cells was not possible.

The receptor was derived from a young man in good health. This chain connects TRBV6-5 to TRBJ2-1, with 8 bases that match TRBD2. Source material: blood. CDR3 residues: CASSYSSAGGEQFF. The CDR3 DNA reads TGTGCCAGCAGTTACTCGAGTGCGGGAGGCGAGCAGTTCTTC.